This passage covers 5 T cell receptor beta chains from one sample sequenced in a study of cytomegalovirus exposure and HLA in healthy donors. The primer mix had 60 Vbeta and 13 Jbeta primers. Method: immunoSEQ multiplex PCR; TCRdb's copy keeps in-frame clones and lacks some. The sample holds nearly 200,000 clones, about 81% seen once. Sequencing was performed on PBMCs. These TCRs come from a woman between 50 and 59 years old in good health and CMV-seropositive.

As concerns this clone: At one of its ends the junction is not consistent with the germline gene, which may arise from a read error. The V call is TRBV7-9, the J call TRBJ1-1; D not certain. The CDR3 sequence is 12 residues long. CDR1 is SEHNR, CDR2 FQNEAQ, per germline (reference sequence). The chain's CDR3 is CSSSQKNTEAFF. The CDR3, as DNA: TGTTCCAGCAGCCAAAAAAACACTGAAGCTTTCTTT.

The V call is TRBV10-3, the J call TRBJ2-6, with 11 bases aligning to TRBD1. The CDR3 totals 19 residues. Trimming at V came to 4 bases and at J to 0 bases, leaving 8 bases not matched to a gene. In germline, CDR1 is ENHRY, CDR2 SYGVKD. CDR3 nucleotides: TGTGCCATCAGTGGGACAGGGGGCACATCCGTCTCTGGGGCCAACGTCCTGACTTTC. Its translation is CAISGTGGTSVSGANVLTF.

This clone was seen a handful of times. This chain joins TRBV7-6 and TRBJ2-7; TRBD1 matches 9 bases. CDR1 and CDR2 (germline): SGHVS, FNYEAQ. The CDR3 has 14 residues. Trimming removed 5 bases from V and 6 bases from J; junction bases left unmatched: 8. CDR3 coding DNA: TGTGCCAGCAGCCATAGGGTGGACAGGGGCGAGCAGTACTTC. Amino acids: CASSHRVDRGEQYF.

The chain carries TRBV6-4 and TRBJ1-1; TRBD1 matches 8 bases. Germline assignment: CDR1 MRHNA and CDR2 SNTAGT. V lost 5 bases, J lost 1 base, and 9 bases stayed unmatched. CDR3 size: 16 residues. As DNA, the CDR3 is TGTGCCAGCAGTAAAAACGGACAGGGAACGAACACTGAAGCTTTCTTT. It is translated as CASSKNGQGTNTEAFF.

This clone was observed once. This chain links TRBV9 with TRBJ2-5; 10 nucleotides line up with TRBD2. The trim removed 4 bases at V and 3 bases at J, leaving 6 bases unmatched. The CDR3 contains 15 residues. Germline assignment: CDR1 SGDLS and CDR2 YYNGEE. The CDR3 loop is CASSPAGLAEETQYF. For the CDR3, the DNA is TGTGCCAGCAGCCCAGCCGGACTAGCGGAAGAGACCCAGTACTTC.